Presented here are 11 T cell receptor beta chains from one specimen sequenced in a study of blood T cells in healthy people across ages. Using a J-beta primer mix together with a sample-barcoded 5' primer, a second PCR was run for roughly 6 to 12 cycles. TCRdb recomputed calls from the 5' RACE reads with MiXCR, one row per CDR3 protein. Among about a million distinct CDR3 sequences listed, roughly 51% were seen once. The source material was blood. The source of these receptors is a woman aged 60 to 75 in good health.

This chain links TRBV12-3 or TRBV12-4 with TRBJ2-4; 14 bases align to TRBD2. The end of the DNA fits TRBJ2-7 better, so the J call may be wrong. The CDR3 is made up of 14 amino acids. CDR3: CASRLGLAGDEQYF. The CDR3 DNA reads TGTGCCAGCAGGCTGGGACTAGCGGGAGACGAGCAGTACTTC.

CDR3 residues: CSVDRGVATGGSYEQYF. CDR3 DNA: TGCAGCGTTGATAGAGGGGTGGCGACAGGGGGCTCCTACGAGCAGTACTTC. The J gene is TRBJ2-7, the V gene TRBV29-1, with 9 bases matching TRBD1. With V trimmed by 3 bases and J by 0 bases, 12 bases remained unmatched. This CDR3 comprises 17 residues. Germline V lookup: CDR1 SQVTM, CDR2 ANQGSEA.

The chain joins TRBV5-1 to TRBJ2-1, with D tentatively TRBD1 or TRBD2 (5 bases each). Germline V CDR1 and CDR2: SGHRS, YFSETQ. The CDR3 runs 14 residues. Between the trimmed V and J ends, which lost 6 bases and 8 bases, there was a span of 18 bases. CDR3 bases: TGCGCCAGCACCGTCGGGGCCAAAACCCATGAGCAGTTCTTC. It yields the protein CASTVGAKTHEQFF.

The chain links TRBV20-1 to TRBJ2-4; the D gene could be TRBD1 or TRBD2 (5 bases each). The DNA end lines up better with TRBJ2-7; the J call may be wrong. CDR3 size: 13 residues. Germline values: CDR1 DFQATT, CDR2 SNEGSKA (reference sequence). The DNA of the CDR3 is TGCAGTGCTAGAGGGGGGAGCAACTACGAGCAGTACTTC. As protein: CSARGGSNYEQYF.

This clonotype was seen more than once but under ten times. This rearrangement joins TRBV5-1 to TRBJ2-7; D is perhaps TRBD1 (5 bases). Germline CDR1 SGHRS, CDR2 YFSETQ. The germline V and J ends were trimmed by 2 bases and 3 bases, with 15 bases remaining between them. CDR3 length: 15 residues. The CDR3, as DNA: TGCGCCAGCAGCTTACGGTCTGGGGCCAACTACGAGCAGTACTTC. This translates into CASSLRSGANYEQYF.

The chain is built from TRBV4-3 and TRBJ2-1, with no clear D. V was trimmed by 5 bases and J by 2 bases, leaving 13 bases between them. Per germline, CDR1 LGHNA and CDR2 YSLEER. This CDR3 region has 15 residues. The CDR3 loop reads CASSTMGRAYNEQFF. DNA of the CDR3: TGCGCCAGCAGCACCATGGGCCGGGCCTACAATGAGCAGTTCTTC.

The chain employs TRBV10-3 and TRBJ1-2, with D hard to call. Germline loops: CDR1 ENHRY, CDR2 SYGVKD. V was cut by 5 bases and J by 3 bases, with 10 bases left in between. The CDR3 is made up of 13 amino acids. The CDR3 region has the DNA TGTGCCATCAGTCCGGGCGAGGACTATGGCTACACCTTC. The encoded protein is CAISPGEDYGYTF.

This clonotype showed up just a few times. The junction departs from the called germline gene at one end, perhaps through a read error. The chain joins TRBV27 to TRBJ2-7; D uncertain. Germline V gene sequence: CDR1 MNHEY, CDR2 SMNVEV (reference sequence). The CDR3 has 14 residues. In DNA form, the CDR3 reads TGTGCCAGCAGTATATCTCGGGCCTACTACGAGCAGTACTTC. Amino acids: CASSISRAYYEQYF.

The rearrangement links TRBV4-2 to TRBJ2-1; D gene unclear. The CDR3 runs 16 residues. Trimming shortened V by 0 bases and J by 6 bases, and 15 bases separated the two germline ends. From germline, CDR1 is LGHNA and CDR2 YNFKEQ. The CDR3 nucleotides are TGTGCCAGCAGCCAAGACGCTGGCTCAACACCCAATGAGCAGTTCTTC. Its protein is CASSQDAGSTPNEQFF.

The chain links TRBV10-2 to TRBJ2-5; 7 bases are shared with TRBD2. The germline V gene encodes CDR1 WSHSY and CDR2 SAAADI. This CDR3 is 14 amino acids long. V shed 3 bases and J 5 bases; nucleotides not matched to a gene: 6. The CDR3 DNA sequence: TGCGCCAGCAGTGACGCGGGAGTAAGGGAGACCCAGTACTTC. Its translation is CASSDAGVRETQYF.

V and J are TRBV6-2 or TRBV6-3 and TRBJ2-7, with D tentatively TRBD1 or TRBD2 (5 bases each). This CDR3 region has 15 residues. The V gene's germline CDR1 is MNHEY and CDR2 SVGEGT. Trimming shortened V by 5 bases and J by 5 bases, and 19 bases separated the two germline ends. The CDR3 nucleotides are TGTGCCAGCAGTGACCTGGGAAGGGGAGTGCACGAGCAGTACTTC. As protein: CASSDLGRGVHEQYF.